This T cell receptor (beta chain) emerged from a study of a mutant IDH1 vaccine in newly diagnosed glioma. As concerns this clone: Its antigen is as yet unknown.

Generated by immunoSEQ multiplex PCR, the TCRdb table keeps only in-frame clones and is missing some. Of about 48,000 clones in the sample, 65% to 85% were seen once. Germline CDR1 is SGHNT and CDR2 is YYREEE (reference sequence). This CDR3 region has 17 residues. V was clipped by 1 base and J by 4 bases; unmatched bases: 9. Indicated time point: week 35, safety follow-up. The content of each vaccine dose was 300 ug of mutant IDH1 20-mer peptide, and topical imiquimod accompanied it. Eight vaccine doses were administered to patients at weeks 1, 3, 5, 7, 11, 15, 19 and 23. The chain combines TRBV5-4 with TRBJ2-1; TRBD2 matches 9 bases. The sample consisted of PBMCs, taken from a glioma patient whose treatment included an IDH1 peptide vaccine. The sequence came from a man aged 35 to 55 with glioma. The chain's CDR3 is CASSLPPRGGLYNEQFF. For the CDR3, the DNA is TGTGCCAGCAGCTTGCCTCCGCGGGGGGGCCTATACAATGAGCAGTTCTTC.